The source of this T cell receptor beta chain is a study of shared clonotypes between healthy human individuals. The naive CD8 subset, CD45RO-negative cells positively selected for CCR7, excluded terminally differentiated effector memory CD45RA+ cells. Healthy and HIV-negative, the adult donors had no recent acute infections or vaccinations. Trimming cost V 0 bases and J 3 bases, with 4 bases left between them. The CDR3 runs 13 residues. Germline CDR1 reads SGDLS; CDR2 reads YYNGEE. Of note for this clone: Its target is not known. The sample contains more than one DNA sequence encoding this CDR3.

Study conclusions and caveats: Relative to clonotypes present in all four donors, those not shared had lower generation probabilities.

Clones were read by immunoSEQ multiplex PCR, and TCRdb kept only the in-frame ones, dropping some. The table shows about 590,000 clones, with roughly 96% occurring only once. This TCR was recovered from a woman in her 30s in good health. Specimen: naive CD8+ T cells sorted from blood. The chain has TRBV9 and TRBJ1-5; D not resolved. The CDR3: CASSVGINQPQHF. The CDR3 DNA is TGTGCCAGCAGCGTAGGCATCAATCAGCCCCAGCATTTT.